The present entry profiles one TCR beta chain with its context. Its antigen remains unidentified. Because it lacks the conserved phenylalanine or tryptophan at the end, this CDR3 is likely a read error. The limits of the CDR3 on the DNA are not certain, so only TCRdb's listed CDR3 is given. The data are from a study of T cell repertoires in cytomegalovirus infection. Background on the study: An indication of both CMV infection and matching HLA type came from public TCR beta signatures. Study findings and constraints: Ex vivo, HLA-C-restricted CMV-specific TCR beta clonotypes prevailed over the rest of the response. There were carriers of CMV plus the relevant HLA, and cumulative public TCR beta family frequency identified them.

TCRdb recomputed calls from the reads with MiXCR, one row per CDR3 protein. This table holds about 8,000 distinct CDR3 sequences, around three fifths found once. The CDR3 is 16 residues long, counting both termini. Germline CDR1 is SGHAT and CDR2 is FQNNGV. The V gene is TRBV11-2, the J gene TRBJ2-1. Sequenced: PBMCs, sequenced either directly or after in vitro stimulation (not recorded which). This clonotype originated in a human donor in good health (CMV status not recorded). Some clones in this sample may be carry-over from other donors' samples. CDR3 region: CASSLDLAGPLNEPLC.